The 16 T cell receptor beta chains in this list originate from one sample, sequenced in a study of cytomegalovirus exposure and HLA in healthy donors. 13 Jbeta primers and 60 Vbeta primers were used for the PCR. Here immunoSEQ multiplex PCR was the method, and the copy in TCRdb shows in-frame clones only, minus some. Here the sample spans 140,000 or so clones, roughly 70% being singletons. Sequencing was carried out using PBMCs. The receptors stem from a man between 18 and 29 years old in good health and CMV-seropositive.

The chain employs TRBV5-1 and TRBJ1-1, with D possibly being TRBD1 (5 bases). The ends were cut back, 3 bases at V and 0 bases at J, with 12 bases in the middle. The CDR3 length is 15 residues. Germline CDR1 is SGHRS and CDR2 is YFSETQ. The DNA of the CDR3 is TGCGCCAGCAGCTCGGTCCAGGGAATGAACACTGAAGCTTTCTTT. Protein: CASSSVQGMNTEAFF.

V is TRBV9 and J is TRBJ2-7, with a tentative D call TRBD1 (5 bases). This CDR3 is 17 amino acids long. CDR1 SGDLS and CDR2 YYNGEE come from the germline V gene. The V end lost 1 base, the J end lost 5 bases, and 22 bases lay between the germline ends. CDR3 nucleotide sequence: TGTGCCAGCAGCGTAAGGTCTCTGGTTCAGGGAAGGGACGAGCAGTACTTC. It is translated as CASSVRSLVQGRDEQYF.

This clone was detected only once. The CDR3 region has the DNA TGCGCCAGCAGCTTGGAGGTAGCAATCCTCGCAGATACGCAGTATTTT. It yields the protein CASSLEVAILADTQYF. The V and J genes are TRBV5-1 and TRBJ2-3; D is unresolved. The CDR3 is 16 amino acids. The germline V gene has CDR1 SGHRS and CDR2 YFSETQ. Trimming stripped 0 bases from V and 4 bases from J, with 15 bases between.

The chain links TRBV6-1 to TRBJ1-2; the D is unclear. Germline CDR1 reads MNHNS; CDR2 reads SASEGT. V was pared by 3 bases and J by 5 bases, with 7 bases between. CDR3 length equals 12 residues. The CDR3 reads CASSDSIYGYTF. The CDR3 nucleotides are TGTGCCAGCAGTGACAGTATTTATGGCTACACCTTC.

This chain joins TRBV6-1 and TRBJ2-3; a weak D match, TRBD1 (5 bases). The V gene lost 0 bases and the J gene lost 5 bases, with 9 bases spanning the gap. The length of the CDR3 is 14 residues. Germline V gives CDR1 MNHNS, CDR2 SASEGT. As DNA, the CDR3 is TGTGCCAGCAGTGAAGCGGAAGGGGAAGATACGCAGTATTTT. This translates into CASSEAEGEDTQYF.

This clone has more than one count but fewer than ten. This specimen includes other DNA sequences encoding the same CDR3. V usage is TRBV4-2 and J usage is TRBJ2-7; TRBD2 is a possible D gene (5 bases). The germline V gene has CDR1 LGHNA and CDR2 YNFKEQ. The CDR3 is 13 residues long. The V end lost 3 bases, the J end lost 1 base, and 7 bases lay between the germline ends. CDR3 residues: CASSHRDSYEQYF. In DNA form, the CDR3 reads TGTGCCAGCAGCCATCGGGATTCCTACGAGCAGTACTTC.

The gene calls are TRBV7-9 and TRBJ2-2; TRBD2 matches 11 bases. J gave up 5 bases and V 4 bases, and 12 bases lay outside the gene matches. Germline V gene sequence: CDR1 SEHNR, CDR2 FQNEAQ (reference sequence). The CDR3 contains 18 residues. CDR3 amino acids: CASSYRETSGSCTGELFF. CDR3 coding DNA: TGTGCCAGCAGCTACCGGGAAACTAGCGGGAGTTGTACCGGGGAGCTGTTTTTT.

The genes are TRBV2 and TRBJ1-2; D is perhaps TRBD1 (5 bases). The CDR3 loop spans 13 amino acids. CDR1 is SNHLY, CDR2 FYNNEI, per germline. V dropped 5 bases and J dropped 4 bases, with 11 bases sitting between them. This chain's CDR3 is CASSQGSVYGYTF. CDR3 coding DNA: TGTGCCAGCAGTCAGGGCTCGGTCTATGGCTACACCTTC.

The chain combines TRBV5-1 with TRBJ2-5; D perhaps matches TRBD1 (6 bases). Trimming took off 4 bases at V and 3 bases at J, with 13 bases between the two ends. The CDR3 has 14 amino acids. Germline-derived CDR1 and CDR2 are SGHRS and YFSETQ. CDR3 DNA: TGCGCCAGCAGCCTCACAGGGACGGAAGAGACCCAGTACTTC. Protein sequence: CASSLTGTEETQYF.

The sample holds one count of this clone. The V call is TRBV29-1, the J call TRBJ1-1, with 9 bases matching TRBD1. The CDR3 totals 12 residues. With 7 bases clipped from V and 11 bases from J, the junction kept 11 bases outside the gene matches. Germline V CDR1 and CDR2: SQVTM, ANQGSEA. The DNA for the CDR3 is TGCAGCGCCCGAAGGGACAGGGTTGAGGCTTTCTTT. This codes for CSARRDRVEAFF.

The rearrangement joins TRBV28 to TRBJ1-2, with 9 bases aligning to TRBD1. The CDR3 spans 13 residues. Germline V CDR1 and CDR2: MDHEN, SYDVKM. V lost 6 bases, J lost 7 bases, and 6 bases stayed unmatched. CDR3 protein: CASSQTGGAGYTF. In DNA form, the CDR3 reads TGTGCCAGCAGCCAGACAGGGGGAGCTGGCTACACCTTC.

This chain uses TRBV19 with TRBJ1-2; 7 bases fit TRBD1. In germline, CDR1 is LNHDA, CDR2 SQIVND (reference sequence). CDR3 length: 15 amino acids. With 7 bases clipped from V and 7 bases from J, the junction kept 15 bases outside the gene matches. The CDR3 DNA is TGTGCCAGTATCTCCAAGGAACAGGGGATTTTTGGCTACACCTTC. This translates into CASISKEQGIFGYTF.

The CDR3: CASDKQGVSGGYTF. CDR3 nucleotide sequence: TGTGCCAGTGACAAACAGGGAGTGTCGGGTGGCTACACCTTC. The chain uses TRBV19 and TRBJ1-2; D is possibly TRBD1 (6 bases). The germline V and J ends were trimmed by 8 bases and 7 bases, with 20 bases remaining between them. The CDR3 totals 14 residues. CDR1 and CDR2 from the germline V gene are LNHDA and SQIVND (reference sequence).

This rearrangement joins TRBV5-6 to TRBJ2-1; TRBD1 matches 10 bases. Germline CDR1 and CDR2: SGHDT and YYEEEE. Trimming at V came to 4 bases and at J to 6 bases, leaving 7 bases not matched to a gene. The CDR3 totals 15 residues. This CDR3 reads CASSLGTGELNEQFF. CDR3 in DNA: TGTGCCAGCAGCCTGGGGACAGGGGAGCTCAATGAGCAGTTCTTC.

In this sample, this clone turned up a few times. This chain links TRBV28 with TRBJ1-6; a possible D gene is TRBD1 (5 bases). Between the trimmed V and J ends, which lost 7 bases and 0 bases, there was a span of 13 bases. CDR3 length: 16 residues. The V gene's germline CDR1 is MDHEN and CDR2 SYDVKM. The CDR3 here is CASTRTHSSYNSPLHF. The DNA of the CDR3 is TGTGCCAGCACTAGGACACATAGCTCCTATAATTCACCCCTCCACTTT.

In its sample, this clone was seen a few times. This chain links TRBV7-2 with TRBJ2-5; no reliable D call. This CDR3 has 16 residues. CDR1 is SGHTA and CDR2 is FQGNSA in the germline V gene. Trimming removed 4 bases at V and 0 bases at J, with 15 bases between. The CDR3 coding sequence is TGTGCCAGCAGCTCGTACTACTCGATGTACCAAGAGACCCAGTACTTC. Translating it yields CASSSYYSMYQETQYF.